The next 19 T cell receptor beta chains were all read from a single sample in a study of CD8+ T cells in alopecia areata. Once RNA had been extracted, it was reverse transcribed into cDNA to act as the sequencing template. Data came from immunoSEQ multiplex PCR; TCRdb stores just in-frame clones and leaves some out. Of 37,000 or so clones in the sample, around 57% were seen once. Once sorted, CD4+ cells from about 5 patients yielded CD25+CD127- cells. The sample consisted of CD4+ Tregs sorted from blood. Receptors originate from a human donor with alopecia areata.

The genes are TRBV28 and TRBJ2-5, with a weak D call TRBD1 (6 bases). With 6 bases removed from V and 5 bases from J, the gap between germline ends came to 25 bases. This CDR3 has 17 residues. The germline V gene encodes CDR1 MDHEN and CDR2 SYDVKM. CDR3 sequence (DNA): TGTGCCAGCAGCCCACAGGGACGAGGACGGATGGGGGAGACCCAGTACTTC. Translation: CASSPQGRGRMGETQYF.

This clone was seen a few times. The J gene is TRBJ2-4, the V gene TRBV28; the match to TRBD2 covers 10 bases. The CDR3 totals 16 residues. V dropped 5 bases and J dropped 6; count of bases not matched to a gene: 10. CDR1 and CDR2 from the germline V gene are MDHEN and SYDVKM. The CDR3 loop reads CASSPYSGGVVNIQYF. CDR3 coding DNA: TGTGCCAGCAGTCCCTACAGCGGGGGGGTCGTAAACATTCAGTACTTC.

The chain couples TRBV18 to TRBJ1-2; D not resolved. The CDR3 loop spans 15 amino acids. The germline CDR1 and CDR2 sequences are KGHSH and LQKENI. Between the trimmed V and J ends, which lost 5 bases and 8 bases, there was a span of 21 bases. CDR3 residues: CASSFEPGRKFGYTF. CDR3 in DNA: TGTGCCAGCTCATTCGAACCGGGGAGGAAGTTCGGCTACACCTTC.

The V gene is TRBV5-4, the J gene TRBJ2-2, with D perhaps TRBD1 or TRBD2 (6 bases each). Trimming left V 9 bases short and J 7 bases short, with 19 bases between. The CDR3 consists of 14 residues. Per germline, CDR1 SGHNT and CDR2 YYREEE (reference sequence). The CDR3 nucleotides are TGTGCCATCCAGCGGACCGGAGGGGGCGGGGAGCTGTTTTTT. Encoded protein: CAIQRTGGGGELFF.

This chain's CDR3 is CASSSRRTEAFF. The DNA of the CDR3 is TGTGCCAGCAGCTCCCGACGGACTGAAGCTTTCTTT. The gene calls are TRBV7-4 and TRBJ1-1; D ambiguous. This CDR3 is built from 12 residues. CDR1 is SGHVT, CDR2 SQSDAQ, per germline. V lost 4 bases, J lost 5 bases, and 8 bases lay in between. Drawing the rest from reference TRBV7-4 and TRBJ1-1, the complete variable domain is GAGVSQSPRYKVAKRGRDVALRCDSISGHVTLYWYRQTLGQGSEVLTYSQSDAQRDKSGRPSGRFSAERPERSVSTLKIQRTEQGDSAVYLCASSSRRTEAFFGQGTRLTVV.

The count of this clone is one. V is TRBV2 and J is TRBJ2-1; D not resolved. Germline values: CDR1 SNHLY, CDR2 FYNNEI. Trimming pared 4 bases from V and 6 bases from J, leaving 4 bases between. The CDR3 has 11 amino acids. CDR3 in amino acids: CASSVVNEQFF. CDR3 DNA sequence: TGTGCCAGCAGTGTGGTCAATGAGCAGTTCTTC.

The V gene is TRBV5-1, the J gene TRBJ2-6, with D possibly matching TRBD2 (7 bases). Germline values: CDR1 SGHRS, CDR2 YFSETQ. The CDR3 runs 15 residues. V gave up 0 bases and J gave up 8 bases, with 12 bases separating them. The CDR3 region is CASSLARGASNVLTF. CDR3 bases: TGCGCCAGCAGCTTGGCCCGGGGGGCGTCCAACGTCCTGACTTTC. The whole variable domain, filled in from reference TRBV5-1 and TRBJ2-6, reads KAGVTQTPRYLIKTRGQQVTLSCSPISGHRSVSWYQQTPGQGLQFLFEYFSETQRNKGNFPGRFSGRQFSNSRSEMNVSTLELGDSALYLCASSLARGASNVLTFGAGSRLTVL.

This chain joins TRBV7-2 and TRBJ1-1, with D tentatively TRBD1 (6 bases). Deletions cut 5 bases from V and 3 bases from J, with 19 bases between. Germline V gene data show CDR1 as SGHTA and CDR2 as FQGNSA. This CDR3 contains 16 residues. The CDR3 sequence is CASSPFMGDRYTEAFF. CDR3 bases: TGTGCCAGCAGCCCCTTCATGGGCGACAGGTACACTGAAGCTTTCTTT.

A few counts support this clone. V and J are TRBV25-1 and TRBJ1-5; tentatively, D is TRBD1 (5 bases). CDR1 and CDR2 (germline): MGHDK, SYGVNS. The CDR3 contains 16 residues. Trimming took off 3 bases at V and 2 bases at J, with 14 bases between the two ends. The CDR3 sequence: CASSEGPPGGNQPQHF. The CDR3 coding sequence is TGTGCCAGCAGTGAGGGACCCCCTGGGGGCAATCAGCCCCAGCATTTT.

This clone was picked up a small number of times. The chain links TRBV29-1 to TRBJ2-3, with a weak D call TRBD1 (5 bases). Trimming shortened V by 7 bases and J by 0 bases, and 14 bases separated the two germline ends. This CDR3 is 14 amino acids long. The germline gives CDR1 SQVTM, CDR2 ANQGSEA. CDR3 loop: CSAQRGTSTDTQYF. The CDR3 DNA sequence: TGCAGCGCCCAAAGGGGAACTAGCACAGATACGCAGTATTTT.

The chain couples TRBV6-1 to TRBJ1-2; TRBD1 matches 9 bases. The V gene end was trimmed by 6 bases and the J gene end by 8 bases; junction bases not matched to a gene: 4. Germline V lookup: CDR1 MNHNS, CDR2 SASEGT. CDR3 length equals 12 residues. The DNA for the CDR3 is TGTGCCAGCAGCGGACAGGGGTACGGCTACACCTTC. It yields the protein CASSGQGYGYTF.

This chain links TRBV6-5 with TRBJ2-7; the D gene is possibly TRBD2 (6 bases). Germline CDR1 and CDR2: MNHEY and SVGAGI. Trimming cost V 2 bases and J 0 bases, with 14 bases left between them. The CDR3 runs to 16 residues. In nucleotides, the CDR3 is TGTGCCAGCAGTTACGGGACTGGGGCCGACTCCTACGAGCAGTACTTC. Protein product: CASSYGTGADSYEQYF.

This clone occurred a few times. The chain joins TRBV10-3 to TRBJ2-1; D perhaps matches TRBD1 (5 bases). The germline V gene encodes CDR1 ENHRY and CDR2 SYGVKD. Trimming stripped 7 bases from V and 4 bases from J, with 17 bases between. This CDR3 spans 15 amino acids. CDR3 DNA sequence: TGTGCCATCAAGCCCAGGGATGTTGGTTACAATGAGCAGTTCTTC. Its translation is CAIKPRDVGYNEQFF.

This clone was counted between two and nine times. The chain joins TRBV7-2 to TRBJ2-5, with a possible D match to TRBD2 (7 bases). CDR1 and CDR2 (germline): SGHTA, FQGNSA. The CDR3 loop spans 14 amino acids. Trimming removed 5 bases from V and 7 bases from J, with 17 bases in between. The CDR3 loop is CASSPSAGAGTQYF. The CDR3 region has the DNA TGTGCCAGCAGCCCCTCCGCGGGGGCGGGGACCCAGTACTTC.

This chain joins TRBV4-3 and TRBJ1-5; no definite D call. Trimming removed 0 bases from V and 7 bases from J, with 10 bases in between. The CDR3 loop spans 14 amino acids. Per germline, CDR1 LGHNA and CDR2 YSLEER. CDR3 DNA sequence: TGCGCCAGCAGCCAAGAGGCGGTTCGCCAGCCCCAGCATTTT. Encoded protein: CASSQEAVRQPQHF.

The V and J genes are TRBV10-2 and TRBJ2-3; tentatively, D is TRBD1 (8 bases). Germline CDR1 and CDR2: WSHSY and SAAADI. V was pared by 8 bases and J by 5 bases, with 17 bases between. The CDR3 sequence is 14 residues long. The CDR3: CASGFNRGGDTQYF. In nucleotides, the CDR3 is TGCGCCAGCGGGTTTAACAGGGGGGGAGATACGCAGTATTTT.

The rearrangement uses TRBV5-1 and TRBJ2-1, with 7 bases aligning to TRBD2. Germline loops: CDR1 SGHRS, CDR2 YFSETQ. After removal of 6 bases from V and 3 bases from J, the junction contained 9 bases not matched to a gene. This CDR3 comprises 15 residues. CDR3 sequence reads: CASTLSAGDYNEQFF. Here the CDR3 DNA reads TGCGCCAGCACCCTCTCGGCGGGAGACTACAATGAGCAGTTCTTC.

This CDR3 reads CASSPPGTDRGQYF. The DNA of the CDR3 is TGTGCCAGCTCACCACCCGGGACAGACCGCGGCCAGTACTTC. The rearrangement uses TRBV18 and TRBJ2-5; 7 bases line up with TRBD1. CDR1 and CDR2 (germline): KGHSH, LQKENI. This CDR3 is 14 amino acids long. With 0 bases clipped from V and 10 bases from J, the junction kept 8 bases outside the gene matches.

This chain joins TRBV7-9 and TRBJ2-7; 7 bases match TRBD2. The V gene end was trimmed by 2 bases and the J gene end by 2 bases; junction bases not matched to a gene: 18. CDR3 size: 19 residues. CDR1 and CDR2 (germline): SEHNR, FQNEAQ (reference sequence). For the CDR3, the DNA is TGTGCCAGCAGCTTATGGGCAGAGCCCACTAGCGCGAACCCCTACGAGCAGTACTTC. Translation gives CASSLWAEPTSANPYEQYF. The full variable domain, completed using reference TRBV7-9 and TRBJ2-7, is DTGVSQNPRHKITKRGQNVTFRCDPISEHNRLYWYRQTLGQGPEFLTYFQNEAQLEKSRLLSDRFSAERPKGSFSTLEIQRTEQGDSAMYLCASSLWAEPTSANPYEQYFGPGTRLTVT.